Listed below are T cell receptor beta chains from one sample, sequenced in a study of T cell changes during pregnancy in multiple sclerosis. Here immunoSEQ multiplex PCR was the method, and the copy in TCRdb shows in-frame clones only, minus some. Of 68,000 or so clones in the sample, under 95% were seen once. Material: peripheral blood, obtained in the second trimester of pregnancy. The receptors derive from a female donor with multiple sclerosis, enrolled in a pregnancy study. The CDR3 runs from the conserved cysteine through the conserved F or W. Each record gives: V gene, clone size, D gene, J gene, CDR3 protein, CDR3 DNA. The D gene is left open where the match is weak. Not every row has a clone size; where given, it reads once, few, many or a size class.

TRBV7-2,NA,TRBD2,TRBJ2-3,CASSLGQRGTSTDTQYF,TGTGCCAGCAGCTTAGGCCAGCGGGGAACTAGCACAGATACGCAGTATTTT
TRBV14,NA,TRBD1,TRBJ1-2,CASNRQGYYGYTF,TGTGCCAGCAATCGACAGGGGTACTATGGCTACACCTTC
TRBV15,NA,TRBD2,TRBJ2-1,CATSRDGITGGYNEQFF,TGTGCCACCAGCAGAGATGGGATAACGGGGGGTTACAATGAGCAGTTCTTC
TRBV29-1,once,NA,TRBJ1-1,CSVTQPMNTEAFF,TGCAGCGTTACACAGCCTATGAACACTGAAGCTTTCTTT
TRBV7-9,NA,NA,TRBJ1-3,CASSTRLSGNTIYF,TGTGCCAGCAGCACCAGGCTCTCTGGAAACACCATATATTTT
TRBV7-9,NA,TRBD2,TRBJ2-7,CASSPIRTSGGYEQYF,TGTGCCAGCAGCCCTATCCGGACTAGCGGGGGTTACGAGCAGTACTTC
TRBV7-9,NA,NA,TRBJ1-2,CASSSQGTIGYTF,TGTGCCAGCAGCTCTCAGGGGACAATTGGCTACACCTTC
TRBV29-1,NA,NA,TRBJ1-1,CSVGGDGRTEAFF,TGCAGCGTAGGGGGGGACGGGCGCACTGAAGCTTTCTTT
TRBV7-8,NA,TRBD1,TRBJ1-2,CASSSPRQGRYGYTF,TGTGCCAGCAGCTCCCCTCGACAGGGGCGCTATGGCTACACCTTC
TRBV7-9,NA,TRBD1,TRBJ1-5,CAVSRDRSNQPQHF,TGTGCCGTGTCCCGGGACAGGAGCAATCAGCCCCAGCATTTT
TRBV6-1,NA,NA,TRBJ1-1,CASSEGVAGAFTEAFF,TGTGCCAGCAGTGAAGGAGTGGCAGGGGCGTTCACTGAAGCTTTCTTT
TRBV5-5,once,NA,TRBJ2-7,CASSLAGGTSYEQYF,TGTGCCAGCAGCTTGGCCGGCGGAACCTCCTACGAGCAGTACTTC
TRBV2,NA,NA,TRBJ1-2,CASSDYGYTF,TGTGCCAGCAGTGACTACGGCTACACCTTC
TRBV6-5,NA,NA,TRBJ1-5,CASRVNIEQPQHF,TGTGCCAGCAGGGTCAATATAGAGCAGCCCCAGCATTTT
TRBV6-5,NA,TRBD1,TRBJ2-5,CASSPTGGLQETQYF,TGTGCCAGCAGTCCGACAGGGGGCCTCCAAGAGACCCAGTACTTC
TRBV7-2,NA,TRBD1,TRBJ2-7,CASSFNPGQGSHEQYF,TGTGCCAGCAGCTTCAACCCGGGACAGGGGTCCCACGAGCAGTACTTC
TRBV21-1,NA,NA,TRBJ2-6,CASSTRLRSSGANVLTF,TGTGCCAGCAGCACCAGACTTCGAAGCTCTGGGGCCAACGTCCTGACTTTC
TRBV12-5,NA,TRBD1,TRBJ2-3,CASGLGLTGEVIPDTQYF,TGTGCTAGTGGTTTGGGACTGACAGGGGAAGTTATCCCAGATACGCAGTATTTT
TRBV7-2,once,TRBD1,TRBJ1-2,CASSFRGLGYTF,TGTGCCAGCAGCTTTAGGGGGCTTGGCTACACCTTC
TRBV5-1,NA,TRBD2,TRBJ2-5,CASSLSTSGGVQETQYF,TGCGCCAGCAGCTTATCTACTAGCGGGGGCGTACAAGAGACCCAGTACTTC
TRBV19,NA,TRBD1,TRBJ2-1,CASSLGTGIGQFF,TGTGCCAGTAGTTTAGGGACAGGGATAGGGCAGTTCTTC
TRBV7-2,few,TRBD2,TRBJ2-7,CASSSSGVGSRHEQYF,TGTGCCAGCAGCTCAAGCGGGGTGGGGAGTAGGCACGAGCAGTACTTC
TRBV6-1,NA,NA,TRBJ1-2,CASSEYLWSGANYGYTF,TGTGCCAGCAGTGAATATTTATGGTCAGGGGCGAACTATGGCTACACCTTC
TRBV6-6,NA,NA,TRBJ1-2,CASTKNLEGAYGYTF,TGTGCCAGCACTAAGAATCTGGAAGGGGCCTATGGCTACACCTTC
TRBV12-5,NA,TRBD2,TRBJ2-3,CASGLVPPSGGGRDTQYF,TGTGCTAGTGGTTTGGTACCCCCTAGCGGGGGGGGTCGAGATACGCAGTATTTT
TRBV19,NA,NA,TRBJ1-5,CASSGEEGPGNQPQHF,TGTGCCAGTAGCGGGGAGGAGGGTCCAGGCAATCAGCCCCAGCATTTT
TRBV6-1,NA,NA,TRBJ1-1,CASSEKTANTEAFF,TGTGCCAGCAGTGAGAAGACAGCTAACACTGAAGCTTTCTTT
TRBV2,NA,NA,TRBJ2-5,CASSEGAPGGGQETQYF,TGTGCCAGCAGTGAAGGCGCCCCCGGGGGAGGCCAAGAGACCCAGTACTTC
TRBV30,NA,NA,TRBJ2-3,CGVIRADTDTQYF,TGTGGGGTTATCAGGGCGGACACAGATACGCAGTATTTT
TRBV27,once,NA,TRBJ1-1,CASSFGGGLNTEAFF,TGTGCCAGCAGTTTTGGGGGGGGGCTGAACACTGAAGCTTTCTTT
TRBV18,NA,NA,TRBJ1-5,CASSPVPLYQPQHF,TGTGCCAGCTCACCAGTCCCTCTTTATCAGCCCCAGCATTTT
TRBV7-2,NA,TRBD1,TRBJ1-5,CASSSFGTGDQPQHF,TGTGCCAGCAGCTCGTTCGGGACAGGAGATCAGCCCCAGCATTTT
TRBV6-5,NA,NA,TRBJ2-7,CASSFAGAALGEQYF,TGTGCCAGCAGCTTTGCGGGGGCCGCCCTCGGCGAGCAGTACTTC
TRBV7-2,NA,NA,TRBJ2-3,CASSFNLQYF,TGTGCCAGCAGCTTTAACTTGCAGTATTTT
TRBV9,once,TRBD1,TRBJ2-7,CASSVGQGIGEQYF,TGTGCCAGCAGCGTAGGACAGGGGATAGGCGAGCAGTACTTC
TRBV18,NA,TRBD2,TRBJ2-7,CASSPQGLAGPVYEQYF,TGTGCCAGCTCACCCCAGGGACTAGCGGGGCCTGTTTACGAGCAGTACTTC
TRBV7-2,NA,NA,TRBJ2-3,CASSLEDTQYF,TGTGCCAGCAGCTTGGAGGATACGCAGTATTTT
TRBV9,NA,NA,TRBJ2-2,CASSVGSTGELFF,TGTGCCAGCAGCGTAGGCAGCACCGGGGAGCTGTTTTTT